This TCR beta chain was obtained from a study of cytomegalovirus exposure and HLA in healthy donors. Study details: The study placed about 81% of its approximately 430 genotyped donors in the Caucasian-associated ancestry cluster.

In the case of this clone: No antigen is known for it.

This CDR3 is built from 13 residues. CDR1 and CDR2 (germline): WSHSY, SAAADI. The V end was cut by 2 bases, the J end by 1 base, with 5 bases between. This PCR relied on a set of 60 Vbeta primers and 13 Jbeta primers. Repertoires were generated with immunoSEQ multiplex PCR, while TCRdb's copy carries only in-frame clones and drops some. The table includes some 130,000 clones, 80% detected once. Study-level points and caveats: In a later analysis, a missense DCLRE1C variant was linked to TCR beta V- and J-gene trimming.

The origin of this receptor is a man younger than 40 in good health and CMV-seronegative. V is TRBV10-2 and J is TRBJ1-1, with a tentative D call TRBD1 (5 bases). The sequenced sample consisted of PBMCs. The CDR3 bases are TGCGCCAGCAGTGAGCAGGGGAACACTGAAGCTTTCTTT. The encoded protein is CASSEQGNTEAFF.